Following are 4 T cell receptor beta chains from one sample sequenced in a study of T cell responses to AZD1222 COVID-19 vaccine. Using immunoSEQ multiplex PCR, the repertoire was profiled, and TCRdb retains in-frame clones only, with some absent. The sample records 100,000 to 150,000 clones, around 94% being singletons. The sequencing here drew on peripheral blood, taken on day 0 of AZD1222 vaccination. These receptors were obtained from an adult in good health.

This sequence joins TRBV19 and TRBJ1-1; 10 bases fit TRBD1. Unmatched junction bases numbered 2, after V lost 6 bases and J lost 10 bases. CDR3 length equals 11 residues. CDR1 is LNHDA, CDR2 SQIVND, per germline (reference sequence). The CDR3: CASRRDRGAFF. The DNA of the CDR3 is TGTGCCAGTAGGAGGGACAGGGGAGCTTTCTTT.

The genes are TRBV7-9 and TRBJ1-5; TRBD1 agrees at 9 bases. V dropped 4 bases and J dropped 2; count of bases not matched to a gene: 6. Germline CDR1 and CDR2: SEHNR and FQNEAQ (reference sequence). The CDR3 length is 16 residues. The CDR3 bases are TGTGCCAGCAGCTCGGGACAGGGCCAGGGCAATCAGCCCCAGCATTTT. This sequence encodes CASSSGQGQGNQPQHF.

The gene calls are TRBV6-5 and TRBJ2-1; TRBD2 agrees at 8 bases. The ends lost 6 bases at V and 6 bases at J; junction bases unmatched: 7. This CDR3 has 14 amino acids. Germline CDR1 is MNHEY and CDR2 is SVGAGI. The CDR3, as DNA: TGTGCCAGCAGACTAGCGGCGCGGGGCAATGAGCAGTTCTTC. Protein product: CASRLAARGNEQFF.

This rearrangement joins TRBV4-2 to TRBJ1-1; possible D gene TRBD1, 5 bases. Trimming pared 6 bases from V and 1 base from J, leaving 12 bases between. This CDR3 is 14 amino acids long. Germline CDR1 reads LGHNA; CDR2 reads YNFKEQ. CDR3: CASSPRVENTEAFF. The CDR3 DNA follows: TGTGCCAGCAGTCCCAGGGTTGAGAACACTGAAGCTTTCTTT.